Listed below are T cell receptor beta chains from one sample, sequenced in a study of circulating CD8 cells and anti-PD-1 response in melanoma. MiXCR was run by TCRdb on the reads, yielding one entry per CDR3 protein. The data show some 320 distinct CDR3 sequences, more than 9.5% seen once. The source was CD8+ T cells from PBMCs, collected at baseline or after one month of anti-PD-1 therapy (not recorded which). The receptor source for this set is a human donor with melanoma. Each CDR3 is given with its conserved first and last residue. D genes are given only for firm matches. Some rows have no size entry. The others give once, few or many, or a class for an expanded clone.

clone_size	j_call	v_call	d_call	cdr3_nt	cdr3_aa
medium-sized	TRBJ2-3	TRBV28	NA	TGTGCCAGCAGTTTTTTCTCAGAGACTTCCGATGAGTATTTT	CASSFFSETSDEYF
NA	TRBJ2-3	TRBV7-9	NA	TGTGCCAGCAGCTCGACGAGGCTGCAGTATTTT	CASSSTRLQYF
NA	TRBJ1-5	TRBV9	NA	TGTGCCAGCAGCAAAATAGGGGGAAGCAATCAGCCCCAGCGTTTT	CASSKIGGSNQPQRF
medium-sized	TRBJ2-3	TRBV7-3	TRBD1	TGTGCCAGCAGCCCCCGGACAGGGGGGGATACGCAGTATTTT	CASSPRTGGDTQYF
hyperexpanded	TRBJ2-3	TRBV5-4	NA	TGTGCCAGCAGAATCAGAGGGCAGGAGGATACGCAGTATTTT	CASRIRGQEDTQYF
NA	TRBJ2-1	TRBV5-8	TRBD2	TGTGCCAGCTTGGAGACTAGCGGCTACAATGAGCAGTTCTTC	CASLETSGYNEQFF
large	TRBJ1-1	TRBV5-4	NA	TGTGCCATCTTGAACGAGGATACGAACACTGAAGCTTTCTTT	CAILNEDTNTEAFF
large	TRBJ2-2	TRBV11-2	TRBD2	TGTGCCAGCAGCTTCCCGACTAGCGGGAGAAGAGGGACCGGGGAGCTGTTTTTT	CASSFPTSGRRGTGELFF
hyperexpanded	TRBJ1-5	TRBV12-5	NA	TGTGCTAGCCTATTTAGACAGTTCAATCAGCCCCAGCATTTT	CASLFRQFNQPQHF
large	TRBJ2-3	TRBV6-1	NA	TGTGCCAGCAGCGGGCTTTCAGATACGCAGTATTTT	CASSGLSDTQYF
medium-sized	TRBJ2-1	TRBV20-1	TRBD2	TGCAGTGCTAGCCTAGCGGGAGCTTACAATGAGCAGTTCTTC	CSASLAGAYNEQFF
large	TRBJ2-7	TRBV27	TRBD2	TGTGCCAGCACCGCAAGGGGTCTAGCGGGAGTCGAGGAGCAGTACTTC	CASTARGLAGVEEQYF
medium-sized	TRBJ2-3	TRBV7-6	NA	TGTGCCAGCAGCTCGGGTCCTATTTTATTCACAGATACGCAGTATTTT	CASSSGPILFTDTQYF
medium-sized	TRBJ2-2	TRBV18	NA	TGTGCCAGCTCACTGGACCCGGCCGGGGAGCTGTCTTTT	CASSLDPAGELSF
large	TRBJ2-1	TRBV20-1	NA	TGCAGCTCCAATGAGCAGTTCTTC	CSSNEQFF
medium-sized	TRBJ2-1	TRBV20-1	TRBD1	TGCAGTGCTAGGGACAGGCCCACATACAATGAGCAGTTCTTC	CSARDRPTYNEQFF
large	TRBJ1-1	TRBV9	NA	TGTGCCAGCAGCCCCAATCCGTCGGGTACTGAAGCTTTCTTT	CASSPNPSGTEAFF
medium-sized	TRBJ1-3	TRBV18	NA	TGTGCCAGCTCACGACGGTTTAGCTCTGGAAACACCATATATTTT	CASSRRFSSGNTIYF
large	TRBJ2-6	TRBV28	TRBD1	TGTGCCAGCGATAACAGGGGCGATGGGGCCAACGTCCTGACTTTC	CASDNRGDGANVLTF
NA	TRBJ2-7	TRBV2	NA	TGTGCCAGCAGCCCGGTCCAAAGCTCCTACGAGCAGTACTTC	CASSPVQSSYEQYF
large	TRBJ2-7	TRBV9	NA	TGTGCCAGCAGCGGATTAGGGAATAGCTACGAGCAGTACTTC	CASSGLGNSYEQYF
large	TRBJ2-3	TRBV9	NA	TGTGCCAGCAGCGTAAATACAGCCACAGATACGCAGTATTTT	CASSVNTATDTQYF
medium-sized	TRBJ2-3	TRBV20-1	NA	TGCAGTGCTAGTGGCGGCGGTGTTCGAACAGATACGCAGTATTTT	CSASGGGVRTDTQYF
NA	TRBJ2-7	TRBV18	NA	TGTGCCAGCTCACCCACAGGGTACTTC	CASSPTGYF
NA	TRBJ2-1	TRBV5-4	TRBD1	TGTGCCAGCACTTGGGCCGGGACAGGGCGGGATGAGCAGTTCTTC	CASTWAGTGRDEQFF
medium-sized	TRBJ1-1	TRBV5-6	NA	TGTGCCAGCAGCCTAAGGGGAGCTGAAGCTTTCTTT	CASSLRGAEAFF
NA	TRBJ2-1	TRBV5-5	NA	TGTGCCAGCAGCGAGCGACGTGAGCAGTTCTTC	CASSERREQFF